This TCR beta chain is drawn from a study of blood T cell repertoires in COVID-19. After removal of 8 bases from V and 9 bases from J, the junction contained 12 bases not matched to a gene. This CDR3 has 13 amino acids. The germline V gene has CDR1 SNHLY and CDR2 FYNNEI. Original analysis: Cell counts per sample came from amplifying reference gene primers. The method was immunoSEQ multiplex PCR; TCRdb's version includes in-frame clones alone and lacks a portion of them. That table furnishes V, J and clone size, whereas the DNA furnished D and trimming. The sample records approximately 80,000 clones, around 78% being singletons.

The receptor was derived from a human donor in a cohort sampled during active COVID-19. The chain combines TRBV2 with TRBJ2-5, with TRBD1 matching 7 bases. Sequenced material: peripheral blood. The CDR3 DNA follows: TGTGCCAGCGCGGACAGCCTCCAGGGGGCCCAGTACTTC. Its protein product is CASADSLQGAQYF.